This T cell receptor beta chain was captured by sequencing in a study of identical twins. This clonotype was found a few times. The target antigen is unknown. There were only healthy Caucasians among the donors. Regarding the study as a whole: For cord blood, abundant beta clonotypes had fewer insertions, unlike memory repertoires, which showed none.

A single record per CDR3 protein comes from TCRdb applying MiXCR to the 5' RACE reads. The table shows about 900,000 distinct CDR3 sequences, with 9% to 15% occurring only once. These data also featured in a second study, about yellow fever vaccine responses in identical twins.

This receptor was taken from a woman aged 18-29 years in good health. The material sequenced was PBMCs.

CDR3 sequence: CASSPPGDRRGNYGYTF. CDR3 DNA: TGTGCCAGCAGCCCCCCTGGGGACAGGCGGGGGAACTATGGCTACACCTTC. This rearrangement joins TRBV5-6 to TRBJ1-2; the match to TRBD1 covers 8 bases. Trimming took 4 bases from V and 2 from J; bases not matched to a gene: 13. Germline V gene lookup returns CDR1 SGHDT and CDR2 YYEEEE. The CDR3 is 17 amino acids.